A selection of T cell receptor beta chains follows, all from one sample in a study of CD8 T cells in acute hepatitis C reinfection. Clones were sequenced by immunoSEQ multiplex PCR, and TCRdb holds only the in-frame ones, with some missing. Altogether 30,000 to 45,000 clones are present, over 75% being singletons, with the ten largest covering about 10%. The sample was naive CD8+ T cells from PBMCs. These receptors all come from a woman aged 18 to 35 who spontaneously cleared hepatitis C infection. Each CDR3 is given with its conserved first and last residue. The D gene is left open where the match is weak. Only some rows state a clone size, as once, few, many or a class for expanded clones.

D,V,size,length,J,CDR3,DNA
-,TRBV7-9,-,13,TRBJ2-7,CASSTRTPYEQYF,TGTGCCAGCAGCACCCGGACTCCCTACGAGCAGTACTTC
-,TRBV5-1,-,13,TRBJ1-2,CASSLGGGDGYTF,TGCGCCAGCAGCCTGGGGGGTGGAGATGGCTACACCTTC
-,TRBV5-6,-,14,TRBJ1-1,CASSLSGRFTEAFF,TGTGCCAGCAGCTTGTCTGGCCGGTTCACTGAAGCTTTCTTT
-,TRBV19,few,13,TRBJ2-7,CASSGGGDYEQYF,TGTGCCAGTAGCGGCGGCGGGGACTACGAGCAGTACTTC
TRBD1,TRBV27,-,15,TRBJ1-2,CASSLSGTGGISYTF,TGTGCCAGCAGTTTATCTGGGACAGGGGGCATAAGCTACACCTTC
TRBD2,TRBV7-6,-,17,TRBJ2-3,CASSSWGGLAGDDTQYF,TGTGCCAGCAGCTCCTGGGGGGGTCTAGCGGGAGACGATACGCAGTATTTT
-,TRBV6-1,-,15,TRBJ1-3,CASRDDRNSGNTIYF,TGTGCCAGCAGGGACGACAGGAACTCTGGAAACACCATATATTTT
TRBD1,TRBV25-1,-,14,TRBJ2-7,CASSTGTGNYEQYF,TGTGCCAGCAGCACCGGGACAGGGAACTACGAGCAGTACTTC
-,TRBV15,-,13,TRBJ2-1,CATSDYLGIEQFF,TGTGCCACCAGCGACTACCTTGGGATAGAGCAGTTCTTC
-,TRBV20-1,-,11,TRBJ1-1,CSAPRKTEAFF,TGCAGTGCCCCGAGGAAGACTGAAGCTTTCTTT
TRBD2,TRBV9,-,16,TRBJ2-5,CASSSPSGTSRETQYF,TGTGCCAGCAGCTCACCCTCCGGGACTAGCCGGGAGACCCAGTACTTC
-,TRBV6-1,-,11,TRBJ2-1,CAGMNSREQFF,TGTGCCGGGATGAATTCACGAGAGCAGTTCTTC
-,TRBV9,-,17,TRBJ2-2,CASSARGRLSNTGELFF,TGTGCCAGCAGCGCTAGAGGTAGACTTTCGAACACCGGGGAGCTGTTTTTT
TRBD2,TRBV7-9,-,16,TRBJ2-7,CASSPSGGESSYEQYF,TGTGCCAGCAGCCCTTCGGGGGGGGAGAGCTCCTACGAGCAGTACTTC
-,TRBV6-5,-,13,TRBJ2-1,CASTDRVGQEQFF,TGTGCCAGCACGGACCGAGTCGGGCAAGAGCAGTTCTTC
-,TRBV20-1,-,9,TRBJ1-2,CSARYGYTF,TGCAGTGCTAGATATGGCTACACCTTC
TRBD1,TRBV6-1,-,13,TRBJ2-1,CAIRRTGDNEQFF,TGTGCCATCAGGAGGACAGGTGACAATGAGCAGTTCTTC
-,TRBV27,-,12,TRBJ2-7,CASSLSSGEQYF,TGTGCCAGCAGTTTAAGTTCAGGCGAGCAGTACTTC
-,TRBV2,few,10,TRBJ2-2,CASRGGELFF,TGTGCCAGCAGGGGAGGGGAGCTGTTTTTT
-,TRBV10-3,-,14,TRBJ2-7,CAINNRDGSYEQYF,TGTGCCATCAACAATCGGGACGGTTCCTACGAGCAGTACTTC
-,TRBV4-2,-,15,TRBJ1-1,CASSQVDSLNTEAFF,TGTGCCAGCAGCCAAGTAGACAGCCTGAACACTGAAGCTTTCTTT
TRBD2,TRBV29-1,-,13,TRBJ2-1,CSVDSGSFNEQFF,TGCAGCGTTGACAGCGGGAGTTTCAATGAGCAGTTCTTC
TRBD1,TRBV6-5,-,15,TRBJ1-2,CASSTRQGASDGYTF,TGTGCCAGTTCAACTCGACAGGGGGCCTCGGATGGCTACACCTTC
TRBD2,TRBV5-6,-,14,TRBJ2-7,CASSPGLAANEQYF,TGTGCCAGCAGCCCTGGACTAGCGGCCAACGAGCAGTACTTC
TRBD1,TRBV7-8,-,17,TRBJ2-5,CASSLPGQAFDIETQYF,TGTGCCAGCAGTCTACCGGGACAGGCTTTTGATATAGAGACCCAGTACTTC
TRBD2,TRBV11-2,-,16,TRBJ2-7,CASSLGPAGSVYEQYF,TGTGCCAGCAGCTTAGGCCCAGCGGGAAGTGTCTACGAGCAGTACTTC
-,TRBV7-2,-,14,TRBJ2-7,CASSLRDNSYEQYF,TGTGCCAGCAGCTTACGGGACAACTCCTACGAGCAGTACTTC
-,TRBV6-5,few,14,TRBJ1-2,CASSPQVGVSGYTF,TGTGCCAGCAGCCCCCAGGTGGGTGTCTCTGGCTACACCTTC
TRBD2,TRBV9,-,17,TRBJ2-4,CASSVGGGPAAKNIQYF,TGTGCCAGCAGCGTAGGCGGGGGGCCAGCAGCCAAAAACATTCAGTACTTC
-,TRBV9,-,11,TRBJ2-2,CASSETGELFF,TGTGCCAGCAGCGAGACCGGGGAGCTGTTTTTT
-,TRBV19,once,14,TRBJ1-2,CASKFSQLNYGYTF,TGTGCCAGTAAGTTTAGTCAGCTGAACTATGGCTACACCTTC
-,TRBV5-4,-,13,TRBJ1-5,CASTKVSNQPQHF,TGTGCCAGCACTAAAGTTAGCAATCAGCCCCAGCATTTT
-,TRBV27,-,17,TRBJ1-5,CASSLGPRPGRNQPQHF,TGTGCCAGCAGCTTGGGACCCAGACCTGGTCGCAATCAGCCCCAGCATTTT
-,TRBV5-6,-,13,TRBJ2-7,CASSPGFSYEQYF,TGTGCCAGCAGCCCAGGTTTCTCCTACGAGCAGTACTTC
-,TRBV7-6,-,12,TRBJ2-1,CASSLAEREQFF,TGTGCCAGCAGCTTAGCGGAGCGGGAGCAGTTCTTC
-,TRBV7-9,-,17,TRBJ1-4,CASSSLPLGVRDEKLFF,TGTGCCAGCAGCTCCCTCCCTCTGGGGGTAAGGGATGAAAAACTGTTTTTT
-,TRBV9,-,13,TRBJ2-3,CASSVITADTQYF,TGTGCCAGCAGCGTAATTACCGCAGATACGCAGTATTTT
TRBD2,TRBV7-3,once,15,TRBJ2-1,CASSLLAGAVNEQFF,TGTGCCAGCAGCTTACTCGCGGGAGCGGTCAATGAGCAGTTCTTC
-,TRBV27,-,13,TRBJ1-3,CASTLGPGNTIYF,TGTGCCAGCACCCTAGGCCCTGGAAACACCATATATTTT
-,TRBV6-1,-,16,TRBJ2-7,CASSEYAGSTSYEQYF,TGTGCCAGCAGTGAATACGCAGGGTCAACCTCCTACGAGCAGTACTTC
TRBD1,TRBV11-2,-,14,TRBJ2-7,CASSWGTGAYEQYF,TGTGCCAGCAGCTGGGGGACAGGGGCCTACGAGCAGTACTTC
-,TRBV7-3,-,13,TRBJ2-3,CASSLNGLDTQYF,TGTGCCAGCAGCTTAAATGGTCTGGATACGCAGTATTTT
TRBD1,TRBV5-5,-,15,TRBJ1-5,CASSYSGTGNQPQHF,TGTGCCAGCAGCTACTCCGGGACAGGTAATCAGCCCCAGCATTTT
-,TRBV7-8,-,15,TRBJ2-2,CASSLPPGTTGELFF,TGTGCCAGCAGCTTACCCCCAGGGACGACCGGGGAGCTGTTTTTT
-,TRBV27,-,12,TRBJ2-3,CASSPTPDTQYF,TGTGCCAGCAGTCCAACTCCAGATACGCAGTATTTT
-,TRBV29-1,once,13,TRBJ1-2,CSEDSLEGDGYTF,TGCAGCGAGGACAGCTTAGAGGGAGATGGCTACACCTTC